This T cell receptor (beta chain) appears in the sequencing data of a study of STAT3 mutations in large granular lymphocyte leukemia. Overall study context: 40% of treated T-LGLL patients showed hematologic response to immunosuppression.

This CDR3 spans 15 amino acids. Germline V gene sequence: CDR1 KGHSH, CDR2 LQKENI. V lost 6 bases and J lost 0; bases outside the gene matches: 5. Method: immunoSEQ multiplex PCR; TCRdb's copy keeps in-frame clones and lacks some. The data show around 2,700 clones, around 32% seen once. Study-wide points: All newly emerging clones after therapy were STAT3 wild type. Some patients had persisting codominant clonotypes that could mask small clones. Every T-cell large granular lymphocyte leukemia patient had at least one immunodominant TCR beta clonotype.

There are a few counts of this clone. Its antigen is currently unknown. Sequencing used PBMCs. The V gene is TRBV18, the J gene TRBJ2-7; TRBD2 aligns across 10 bases. The sequence was collected from a human donor with T large granular lymphocyte leukemia. Some clones in this sample may be carry-over from other donors' samples. CDR3 nucleotides: TGTGCCAGCTCCTCCGGGACTAGCGCCTCCTACGAGCAGTACTTC. Translating gives CASSSGTSASYEQYF. The whole variable domain, remainder taken from reference TRBV18 and TRBJ2-7, is NAGVMQNPRHLVRRRGQEARLRCSPMKGHSHVYWYRQLPEEGLKFMVYLQKENIIDESGMPKERFSAEFPKEGPSILRIQQVVRGDSAAYFCASSSGTSASYEQYFGPGTRLTVT.